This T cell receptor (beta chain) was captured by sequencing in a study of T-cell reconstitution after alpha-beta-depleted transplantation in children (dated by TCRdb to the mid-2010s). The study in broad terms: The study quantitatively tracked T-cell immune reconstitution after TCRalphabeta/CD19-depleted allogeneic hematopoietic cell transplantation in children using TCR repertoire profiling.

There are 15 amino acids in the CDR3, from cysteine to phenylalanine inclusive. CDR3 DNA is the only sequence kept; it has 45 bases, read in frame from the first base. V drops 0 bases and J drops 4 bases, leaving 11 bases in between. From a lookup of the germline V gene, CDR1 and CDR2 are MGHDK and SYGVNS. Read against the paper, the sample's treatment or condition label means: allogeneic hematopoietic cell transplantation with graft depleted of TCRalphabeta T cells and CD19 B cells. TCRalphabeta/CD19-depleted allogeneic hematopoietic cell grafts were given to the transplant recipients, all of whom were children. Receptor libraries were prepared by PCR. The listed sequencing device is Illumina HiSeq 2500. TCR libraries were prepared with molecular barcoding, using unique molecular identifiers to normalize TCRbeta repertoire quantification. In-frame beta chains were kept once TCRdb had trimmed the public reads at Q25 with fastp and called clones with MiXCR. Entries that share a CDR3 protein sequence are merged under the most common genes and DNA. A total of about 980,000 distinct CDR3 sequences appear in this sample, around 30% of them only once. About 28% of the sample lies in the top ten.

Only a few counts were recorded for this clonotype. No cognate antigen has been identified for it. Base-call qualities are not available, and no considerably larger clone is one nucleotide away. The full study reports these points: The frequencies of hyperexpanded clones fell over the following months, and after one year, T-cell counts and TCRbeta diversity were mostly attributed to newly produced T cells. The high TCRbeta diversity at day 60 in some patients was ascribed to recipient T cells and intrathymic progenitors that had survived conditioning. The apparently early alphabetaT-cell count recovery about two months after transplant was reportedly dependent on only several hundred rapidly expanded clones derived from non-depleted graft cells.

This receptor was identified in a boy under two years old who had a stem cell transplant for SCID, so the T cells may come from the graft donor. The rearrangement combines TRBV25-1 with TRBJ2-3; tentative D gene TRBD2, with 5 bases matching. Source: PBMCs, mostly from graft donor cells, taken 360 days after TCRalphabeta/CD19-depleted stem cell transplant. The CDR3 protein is CASSEYVGSPDTQYF. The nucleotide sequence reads TGTGCCAGCAGTGAATATGTAGGGAGCCCAGATACGCAGTATTTT.